A selection of T cell receptor beta chains follows, all from one sample in a study of T cells in localized non-small cell lung cancer. Clones were sequenced by immunoSEQ multiplex PCR, and TCRdb holds only the in-frame ones, with some missing. Here the sample spans tens of thousands of clones, roughly 90% being singletons. Source: peripheral blood, taken before any cancer treatment. The origin of the receptors is a woman aged 40-69 years with stage I lung adenocarcinoma. The CDR3 runs from the conserved cysteine through the conserved F or W. Each record gives: J gene, V gene, D gene, clone size, CDR3 protein, CDR3 DNA. The D gene is left open where the match is weak. Clone size appears in some rows only: once, few, many, or a class for an expanded clone.

J gene: TRBJ2-6; V gene: TRBV27; D gene: TRBD2; clone size: -; CDR3 protein: CASSSGLAGVSSGANVLTF; CDR3 DNA: TGTGCCAGCAGTTCGGGACTAGCGGGGGTTAGCTCTGGGGCCAACGTCCTGACTTTC
J gene: TRBJ2-5; V gene: TRBV19; D gene: -; clone size: few; CDR3 protein: CASSFLGVKTQYF; CDR3 DNA: TGTGCCAGTAGTTTCTTAGGGGTGAAGACCCAGTACTTC
J gene: TRBJ1-1; V gene: TRBV6-5; D gene: TRBD1; clone size: -; CDR3 protein: CASSKTGGREAFF; CDR3 DNA: TGTGCCAGCAGTAAGACAGGGGGCCGGGAAGCTTTCTTT
J gene: TRBJ2-2; V gene: TRBV5-1; D gene: -; clone size: -; CDR3 protein: CASSLGVGHKNTGELFF; CDR3 DNA: TGCGCCAGCAGCTTGGGAGTGGGGCACAAGAACACCGGGGAGCTGTTTTTT
J gene: TRBJ1-4; V gene: TRBV7-9; D gene: -; clone size: once; CDR3 protein: CASSLQLGAGSEKLFF; CDR3 DNA: TGTGCCAGCAGCCTTCAACTGGGGGCAGGAAGTGAAAAACTGTTTTTT
J gene: TRBJ1-3; V gene: TRBV4-3; D gene: -; clone size: -; CDR3 protein: CASSQVDRAGLNTIYF; CDR3 DNA: TGCGCCAGCAGCCAAGTCGATCGGGCAGGGCTAAACACCATATATTTT
J gene: TRBJ2-6; V gene: TRBV19; D gene: -; clone size: once; CDR3 protein: CASSFRRDKHSGANVLTF; CDR3 DNA: TGTGCCAGTAGTTTCCGCCGGGACAAACACTCTGGGGCCAACGTCCTGACTTTC
J gene: TRBJ2-5; V gene: TRBV28; D gene: -; clone size: -; CDR3 protein: CASGLLQETQYF; CDR3 DNA: TGTGCCAGCGGGCTGCTCCAAGAGACCCAGTACTTC
J gene: TRBJ2-3; V gene: TRBV2; D gene: TRBD2; clone size: -; CDR3 protein: CASRLTSGGITDTQYF; CDR3 DNA: TGTGCCAGCAGACTTACTAGCGGGGGGATCACAGATACGCAGTATTTT
J gene: TRBJ2-5; V gene: TRBV27; D gene: TRBD2; clone size: once; CDR3 protein: CASSSATSGGSWYF; CDR3 DNA: TGTGCCAGCAGTTCCGCGACTAGCGGGGGTTCCTGGTACTTC
J gene: TRBJ2-7; V gene: TRBV6-1; D gene: TRBD2; clone size: -; CDR3 protein: CASSLQRGSSYEQYF; CDR3 DNA: TGTGCCAGCAGTCTTCAGCGGGGGAGCTCCTACGAGCAGTACTTC
J gene: TRBJ1-6; V gene: TRBV7-8; D gene: -; clone size: -; CDR3 protein: CASSFRGGLNSPLHF; CDR3 DNA: TGTGCCAGCAGCTTTAGAGGGGGTTTAAATTCACCCCTCCACTTT
J gene: TRBJ1-4; V gene: TRBV29-1; D gene: -; clone size: -; CDR3 protein: CSVSGGAEKLFF; CDR3 DNA: TGCAGCGTTTCGGGGGGCGCTGAAAAACTGTTTTTT
J gene: TRBJ2-7; V gene: TRBV6-6; D gene: -; clone size: -; CDR3 protein: CASSYVGREQYF; CDR3 DNA: TGTGCCAGCAGTTACGTGGGACGCGAGCAGTACTTC
J gene: TRBJ2-7; V gene: TRBV7-2; D gene: -; clone size: -; CDR3 protein: CASSLSVYEQYF; CDR3 DNA: TGTGCCAGCAGCTTAAGCGTTTACGAGCAGTACTTC